This TCR beta chain was observed in a study of graft-versus-host responses after intestinal transplantation (dated by TCRdb to the early 2020s). In terms of the full investigation: The transplants that recipients received were multivisceral, liver-intestinal, or isolated intestinal. To identify alloreactive clones, pre-transplant mixed lymphocyte reaction products were sequenced and compared with unstimulated pre-transplant donor and recipient T cells. Instead of going to the commercial service, samples from a few later patients were sequenced in-house on an Illumina MiSeq and processed with MiXCR. The cohort enrolled about two dozen intestinal transplant recipients including one retransplant, and a few patients lacking pretransplant specimens were excluded. All recipients received anti-thymocyte globulin induction followed by maintenance tacrolimus and steroids for approximately 3 years. Bulk TCR-beta CDR3 sequencing was used to track graft-versus-host and host-versus-graft alloreactive T cell clones in the graft, circulation and bone marrow after intestinal transplantation. A peak of at least 4% donor T cells among recipient peripheral blood mononuclear cells was the definition used for donor T cell macrochimerism.

Paper-wide results and their limitations: High GvH to HvG T cell clonal ratios were observed in the allografts of patients with donor T cell macrochimerism. GvH clones turned up in recipient bone marrow, with some appearing earlier in ileal mucosa or blood, a pattern consistent with an intestinal mucosal origin. Conclusions were limited by the relatively low number and heterogeneity of intestinal transplant patients. Early after transplant, declines in HvG clones were associated with peak levels of circulating GvH clones.

Library prep was done by the immunoSEQ multiplex PCR assay. For most patients, high-throughput TCR-beta CDR3 sequencing of genomic DNA was performed by Adaptive Biotechnologies. Per the source publication's procedure: TCR sequencing data for 15 to 20 patients were retrieved from Adaptive's ImmunoSEQ software; a few other patients were processed with MiXCR and VDJtools. Because the origin of CDR3 nucleotide sequences shared between donor and recipient could not be assigned, those sequences were removed. To be classed as alloreactive, a clone needed at least 2-fold expansion over unstimulated cells and a minimum CFSE-low frequency of 0.002% (template counts) or 0.001% (read counts). Clones were considered mappable if detected in sequenced pre-transplant spleen, lymph node, or MLR CFSE-low populations of the donor or recipient. The cumulative frequency of alloreactive clones was calculated as a percentage of all sequences, weighted by copy number. TCRdb retrieved this table from immuneACCESS and kept in-frame rearrangements only. Not all clones are present; in checked studies, unresolved V genes account for under half, and no reason is known for the remainder. That table supplies the V and J calls and clone size; D and trimming were determined from the DNA. This sample has over 15,000 clones in its table, and just under 95% of those were observed once. The top ten hold 0.79% of the sample.

Trimming at the junction amounts to 2 bases on V and 7 bases on J, and the germline ends lie 15 bases apart. Its CDR3 holds 16 amino acids, cysteine through phenylalanine. Left in the record is the CDR3 DNA by itself, 48 bases read in frame from the first base. According to the germline V gene (reference sequence), CDR1 reads SEHNR and CDR2 reads FQNEAQ. In the first month after transplant, blood samples were collected up to 4 times, and after that at least monthly when available. About this clone itself: The clone's antigen remains unknown. No per-base quality is available; no much larger clone lies one base away.

This clonotype was sampled from a human patient who received an intestinal transplant, so some T cells may come from the graft donor. This sample comprised PBMCs, obtained 23 days after intestinal transplant. The chain is encoded by TRBV7-9 joined to TRBJ1-6; tentative D gene TRBD1, with 6 bases matching. The encoded CDR3 is CASSLNGTPENSPLHF. Here is the DNA: TGTGCCAGCAGCTTAAACGGGACACCAGAGAATTCACCCCTCCACTTT.